The 14 T cell receptor beta chains below were found in one sample sequenced in a study of blood T cell repertoires in COVID-19. Assay: immunoSEQ multiplex PCR; the TCRdb copy retains only in-frame clones and omits some. The table includes some 90,000 clones, approximately 90% detected once. Sample: peripheral blood. These receptors were collected from a man aged 50-60 years with acute or convalescent COVID-19.

This sequence joins TRBV12-3 or TRBV12-4 and TRBJ1-5, with D hard to call. V was clipped by 6 bases and J by 6 bases, with 12 bases between them. CDR3 length: 13 residues. CDR3 in amino acids: CASSPPWSQPQHF. In DNA, the CDR3 is TGTGCCAGCAGCCCCCCCTGGAGTCAGCCCCAGCATTTT.

The chain has TRBV10-3 and TRBJ2-5; D ambiguous. Trimming cost V 9 bases and J 2 bases, with 16 bases left between them. Germline V gene sequence: CDR1 ENHRY, CDR2 SYGVKD. The CDR3 runs 14 residues. CDR3 amino acids: CAIRNAQDQETQYF. The CDR3 DNA reads as TGTGCCATTCGCAACGCGCAGGATCAAGAGACCCAGTACTTC.

V usage is TRBV20-1 and J usage is TRBJ2-7; D unresolved. The CDR3 extends over 11 amino acids. The germline V gene encodes CDR1 DFQATT and CDR2 SNEGSKA (reference sequence). Trimming removed 3 bases from V and 5 bases from J, with 8 bases in between. CDR3: CSARMTNEQYF. The CDR3 DNA sequence: TGCAGTGCTAGGATGACAAACGAGCAGTACTTC.

The rearrangement joins TRBV27 to TRBJ2-5; TRBD1 aligns across 9 bases. The CDR3 runs 13 residues. V lost 10 bases to trimming and J lost 5 bases; unmatched junction nucleotides: 8. CDR1 is MNHEY and CDR2 is SMNVEV in the germline V gene (reference sequence). The chain's CDR3 is CAKQGAVEETQYF. For the CDR3, the DNA is TGTGCCAAACAGGGGGCTGTTGAGGAGACCCAGTACTTC.

The J gene is TRBJ1-2, the V gene TRBV30; D remains unclear. The V end lost 1 base, the J end lost 8 bases, and 8 bases lay between the germline ends. The CDR3 runs to 11 residues. The germline gives CDR1 GTSNPN, CDR2 SVGIG (reference sequence). CDR3 residues: CAWSALRGYTF. CDR3 in DNA: TGTGCCTGGAGTGCCTTGAGAGGCTACACCTTC.

The chain has TRBV5-6 and TRBJ1-2; 8 bases are a match to TRBD1. Unmatched junction bases numbered 14, after V lost 5 bases and J lost 8 bases. Per the germline V gene, CDR1 is SGHDT and CDR2 is YYEEEE. The CDR3 runs to 15 residues. CDR3: CASSDTKQGAQGYTF. CDR3 bases: TGTGCCAGCAGTGATACCAAGCAGGGGGCGCAGGGCTACACCTTC.

The chain combines TRBV7-9 with TRBJ1-1; D is perhaps TRBD1 (5 bases). This CDR3 has 16 residues. Deletions cut 1 base from V and 1 base from J, with 13 bases between. The V gene's germline CDR1 is SEHNR and CDR2 FQNEAQ (reference sequence). The CDR3 is CASSLVGRGQNTEAFF. In nucleotides, the CDR3 is TGTGCCAGCAGCTTAGTTGGGAGGGGCCAGAACACTGAAGCTTTCTTT.

The chain couples TRBV9 to TRBJ1-3, with TRBD1 identical over 7 bases. Trimming took 4 bases from V and 6 from J; bases not matched to a gene: 4. CDR3 size: 13 residues. CDR1 is SGDLS, CDR2 YYNGEE, per germline. CDR3 DNA sequence: TGTGCCAGCAGCCGACAGGGTGAAAACACCATATATTTT. Encoded protein: CASSRQGENTIYF.

This rearrangement joins TRBV5-1 to TRBJ2-5; a possible D gene is TRBD1 (5 bases). This CDR3 spans 13 amino acids. Germline CDR1 is SGHRS and CDR2 is YFSETQ. With 5 bases removed from V and 1 base from J, the gap between germline ends came to 9 bases. The CDR3: CASRMDIQETQYF. The CDR3 DNA sequence: TGCGCCAGCAGAATGGACATCCAAGAGACCCAGTACTTC.

J is TRBJ2-1 and V is TRBV2; 7 bases line up with TRBD2. V shed 2 bases, J shed 3 bases, and the junction held 4 bases outside the gene matches. Germline V lookup: CDR1 SNHLY, CDR2 FYNNEI. This CDR3 has 15 residues. The CDR3 DNA follows: TGTGCCAGCAGTGAACCGGCGGGGGACTACAATGAGCAGTTCTTC. This encodes CASSEPAGDYNEQFF.

V is TRBV9 and J is TRBJ1-3; TRBD1 aligns across 8 bases. The length of the CDR3 is 16 residues. CDR1 and CDR2 (germline): SGDLS, YYNGEE. After removal of 3 bases from V and 4 bases from J, the junction contained 9 bases not matched to a gene. CDR3 amino acids: CASSAGQGFLGNTIYF. CDR3 bases: TGTGCCAGCAGCGCAGGACAGGGTTTTTTGGGAAACACCATATATTTT. The whole variable domain, filled in from reference TRBV9 and TRBJ1-3, reads DSGVTQTPKHLITATGQRVTLRCSPRSGDLSVYWYQQSLDQGLQFLIQYYNGEERAKGNILERFSAQQFPDLHSELNLSSLELGDSALYFCASSAGQGFLGNTIYFGEGSWLTVV.

The rearrangement links TRBV9 to TRBJ1-3, with D uncertain. V was pared by 3 bases and J by 0 bases, with 16 bases between. The germline V gene encodes CDR1 SGDLS and CDR2 YYNGEE. The length of the CDR3 is 17 residues. CDR3 sequence: CASSARGSTDSGNTIYF. The DNA for the CDR3 is TGTGCCAGCAGCGCCCGAGGGTCTACCGACTCTGGAAACACCATATATTTT.

The chain couples TRBV29-1 to TRBJ2-5; TRBD1 agrees at 7 bases. Germline V gives CDR1 SQVTM, CDR2 ANQGSEA. The CDR3 extends over 12 amino acids. V lost 8 bases, J lost 5 bases, and 8 bases stayed unmatched. CDR3 residues: CSLAGTEETQYF. CDR3 in DNA: TGCAGCCTAGCCGGGACAGAGGAGACCCAGTACTTC.

This sequence joins TRBV21-1 and TRBJ1-2; the table's D call, TRBD1, has no DNA check behind it. TRBV21-1 is marked as a pseudogene. The CDR3 extends over 14 amino acids. The CDR3 DNA reads TGTGCCAGCAGCACGGACAGGGAACTTAATGGCTACACCTTC. This encodes CASSTDRELNGYTF.